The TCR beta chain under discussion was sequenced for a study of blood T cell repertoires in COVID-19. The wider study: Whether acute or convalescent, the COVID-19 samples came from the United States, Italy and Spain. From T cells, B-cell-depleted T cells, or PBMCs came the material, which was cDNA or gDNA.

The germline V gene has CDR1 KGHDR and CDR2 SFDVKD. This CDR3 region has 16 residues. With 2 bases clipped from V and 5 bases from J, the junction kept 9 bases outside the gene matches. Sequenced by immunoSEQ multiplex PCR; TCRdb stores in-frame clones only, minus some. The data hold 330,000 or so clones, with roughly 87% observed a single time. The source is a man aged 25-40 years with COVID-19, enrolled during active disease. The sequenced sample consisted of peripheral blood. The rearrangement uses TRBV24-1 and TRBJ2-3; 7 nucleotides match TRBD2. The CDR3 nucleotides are TGTGCCACCAGTGATTCGGAAGGGAGGGGAATAGATACGCAGTATTTT. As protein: CATSDSEGRGIDTQYF.